Included here is one T cell receptor (beta chain) sequence, with context. Its antigen remains unidentified. V was trimmed by 5 bases and J by 0 bases, leaving 13 bases between them. CDR3 length: 15 residues. From germline, CDR1 is MNHEY and CDR2 SVGAGI. The entry originates in a study of human T cells and chemical hapten exposure. General study points: Unchanged with DPC sensitization were TCRs above 1 in 1000 frequency. Alopecia affecting every donor means their immune response may not match healthy people's.

Described time point: patch test 1, 2 weeks after DPC sensitization. Treatment here: therapeutic diphenylcyclopropenone sensitization with weekly scalp DPC. TCRdb re-called the RACE reads with MiXCR, one entry per CDR3 protein. Among under 200,000 distinct CDR3 sequences, around 15% were seen once, and the ten largest hold less than 2%. The specimen comprised whole blood, sampled in connection with sensitization to the hapten diphenylcyclopropenone (DPC). V is TRBV6-5 and J is TRBJ2-5, with D perhaps matching TRBD1 (5 bases). This TCR was sampled from a woman aged 25 to 39 with alopecia areata. Some clones in this sample may be carry-over from other donors' samples. The CDR3 region is CASSAQGSHQETQYF. The DNA for the CDR3 is TGTGCCAGCAGTGCCCAGGGATCACACCAAGAGACCCAGTACTTC.